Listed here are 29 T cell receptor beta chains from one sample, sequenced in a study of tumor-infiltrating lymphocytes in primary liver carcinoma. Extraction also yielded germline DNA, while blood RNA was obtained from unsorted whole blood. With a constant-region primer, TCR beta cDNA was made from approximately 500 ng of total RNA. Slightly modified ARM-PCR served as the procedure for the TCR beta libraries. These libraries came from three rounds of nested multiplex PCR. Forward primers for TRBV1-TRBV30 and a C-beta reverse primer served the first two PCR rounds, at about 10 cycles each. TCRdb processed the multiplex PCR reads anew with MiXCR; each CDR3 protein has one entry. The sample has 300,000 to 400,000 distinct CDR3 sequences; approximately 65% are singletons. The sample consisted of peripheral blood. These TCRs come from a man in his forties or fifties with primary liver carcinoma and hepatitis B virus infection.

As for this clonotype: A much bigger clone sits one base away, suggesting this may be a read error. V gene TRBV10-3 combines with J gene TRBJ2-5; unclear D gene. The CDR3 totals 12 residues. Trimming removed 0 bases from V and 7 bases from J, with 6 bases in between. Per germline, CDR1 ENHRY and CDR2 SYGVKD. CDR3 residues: CAISESPGTQYF. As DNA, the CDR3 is TGTGCCATCAGTGAGTCGCCGGGGACCCAGTACTTC.

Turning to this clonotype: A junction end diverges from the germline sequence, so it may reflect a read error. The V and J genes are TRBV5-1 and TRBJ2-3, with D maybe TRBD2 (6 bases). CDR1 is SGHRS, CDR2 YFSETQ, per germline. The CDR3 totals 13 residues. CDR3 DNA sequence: TGCGCCAGCAGGGGGACTGAGATAGATACACAGTATTTT. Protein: CASRGTEIDTQYF.

The CDR3 sequence: CASSVVLGPQETQYF. The CDR3 nucleotides read TGTGCCAGCAGCGTAGTCCTCGGACCACAAGAGACCCAGTACTTC. This rearrangement joins TRBV9 to TRBJ2-5; D ambiguous. Trimming took off 0 bases at V and 2 bases at J, with 11 bases between the two ends. The CDR3 sequence is 15 residues long. Germline values: CDR1 SGDLS, CDR2 YYNGEE.

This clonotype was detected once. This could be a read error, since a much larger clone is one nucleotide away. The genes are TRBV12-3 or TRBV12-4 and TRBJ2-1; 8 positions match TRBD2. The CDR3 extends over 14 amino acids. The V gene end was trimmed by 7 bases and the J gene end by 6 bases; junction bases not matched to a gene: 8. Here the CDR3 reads CASNPGLDPNEQFF. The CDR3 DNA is TGTGCCAGCAACCCGGGACTAGATCCCAATGAGCAGTTCTTC.

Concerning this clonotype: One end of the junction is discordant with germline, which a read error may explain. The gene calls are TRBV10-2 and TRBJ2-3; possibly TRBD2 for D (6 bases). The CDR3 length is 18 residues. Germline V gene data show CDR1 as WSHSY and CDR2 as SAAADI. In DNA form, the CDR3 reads TGCGCCAACAGTGAGAAAAGACTAGAGGGAGCAGGCACAGATACGCAGTATTTT. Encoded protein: CANSEKRLEGAGTDTQYF.

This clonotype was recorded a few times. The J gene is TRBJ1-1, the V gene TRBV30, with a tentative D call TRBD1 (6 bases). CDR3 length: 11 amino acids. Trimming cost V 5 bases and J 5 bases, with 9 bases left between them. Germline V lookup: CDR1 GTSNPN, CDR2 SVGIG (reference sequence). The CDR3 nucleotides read TGTGCCTGGCACAGGGAAACTGAAGCTTTCTTT. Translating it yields CAWHRETEAFF.

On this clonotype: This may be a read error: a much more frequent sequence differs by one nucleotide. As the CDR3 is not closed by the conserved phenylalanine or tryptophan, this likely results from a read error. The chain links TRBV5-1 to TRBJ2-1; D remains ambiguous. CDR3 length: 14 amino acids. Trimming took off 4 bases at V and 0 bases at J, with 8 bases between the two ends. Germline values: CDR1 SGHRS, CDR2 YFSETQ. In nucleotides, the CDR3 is TGCGCCAGCAGCCTTGCCAGCTCCTACAATGAGCAGTTCTTA. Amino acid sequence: CASSLASSYNEQFL.

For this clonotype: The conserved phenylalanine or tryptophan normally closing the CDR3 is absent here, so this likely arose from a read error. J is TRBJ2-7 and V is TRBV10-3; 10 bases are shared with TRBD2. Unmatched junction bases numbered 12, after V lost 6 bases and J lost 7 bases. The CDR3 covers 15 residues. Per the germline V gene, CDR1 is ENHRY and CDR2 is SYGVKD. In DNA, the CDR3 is TGTGCCATCAGGGGGACCAGCGGGAGGGCCTGGGAGCAGTACTCC. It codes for CAIRGTSGRAWEQYS.

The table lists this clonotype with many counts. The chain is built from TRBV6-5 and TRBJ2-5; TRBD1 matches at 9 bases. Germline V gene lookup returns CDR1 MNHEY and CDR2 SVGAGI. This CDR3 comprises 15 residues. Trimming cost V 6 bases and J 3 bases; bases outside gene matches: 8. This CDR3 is CASRPPGQGKETQYF. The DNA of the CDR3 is TGTGCCAGCAGACCACCGGGACAGGGCAAAGAGACCCAGTACTTC.

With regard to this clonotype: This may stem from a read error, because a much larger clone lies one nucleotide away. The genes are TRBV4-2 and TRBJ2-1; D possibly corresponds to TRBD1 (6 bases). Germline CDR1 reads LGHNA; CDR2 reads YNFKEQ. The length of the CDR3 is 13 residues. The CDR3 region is CASTQTGTRLAFF. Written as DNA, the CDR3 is TGTGCCAGCACCCAAACCGGGACACGGCTAGCGTTCTTC.

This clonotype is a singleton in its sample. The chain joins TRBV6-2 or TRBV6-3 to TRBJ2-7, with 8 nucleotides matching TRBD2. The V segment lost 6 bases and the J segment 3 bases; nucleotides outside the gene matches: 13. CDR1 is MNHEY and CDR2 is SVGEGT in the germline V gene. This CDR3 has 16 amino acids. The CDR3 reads CASRTGTRGWNYEQYF. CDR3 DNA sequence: TGTGCCAGCAGAACTGGGACTAGGGGTTGGAACTACGAGCAGTACTTC.

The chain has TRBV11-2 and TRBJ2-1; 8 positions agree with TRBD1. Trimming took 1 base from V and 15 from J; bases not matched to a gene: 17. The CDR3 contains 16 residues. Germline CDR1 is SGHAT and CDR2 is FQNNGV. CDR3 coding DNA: TGTGCCAGCAGCTTAGTCCCCGGGCAGGGGGCTGGTGAACTGTTCTTC. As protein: CASSLVPGQGAGELFF. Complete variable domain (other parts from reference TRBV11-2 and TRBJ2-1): EAGVAQSPRYKIIEKRQSVAFWCNPISGHATLYWYQQILGQGPKLLIQFQNNGVVDDSQLPKDRFSAERLKGVDSTLKIQPAKLEDSAVYLCASSLVPGQGAGELFFGPGTRLTVL.

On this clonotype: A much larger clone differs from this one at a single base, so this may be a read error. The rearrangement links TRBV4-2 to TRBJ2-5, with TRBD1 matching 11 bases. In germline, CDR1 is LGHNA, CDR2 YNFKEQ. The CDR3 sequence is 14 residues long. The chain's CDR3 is CAGSQGTGGETQYF. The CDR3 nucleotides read TGTGCCGGCAGCCAAGGGACAGGGGGAGAGACCCAGTACTTC.

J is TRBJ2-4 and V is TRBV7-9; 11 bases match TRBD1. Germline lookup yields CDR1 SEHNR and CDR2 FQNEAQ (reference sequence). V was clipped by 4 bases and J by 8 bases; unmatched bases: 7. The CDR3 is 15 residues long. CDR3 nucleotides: TGTGCCAGCAGCTCGGTGGACAGGGGGCGGGACATTCAGTACTTC. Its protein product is CASSSVDRGRDIQYF.

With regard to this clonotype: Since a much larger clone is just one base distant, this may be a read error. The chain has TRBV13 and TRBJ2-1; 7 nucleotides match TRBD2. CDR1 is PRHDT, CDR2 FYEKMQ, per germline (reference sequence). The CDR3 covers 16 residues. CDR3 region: CASSARDYNSYSEQFF. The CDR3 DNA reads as TGTGCCAGCAGCGCCCGGGACTATAACTCCTACAGTGAGCAGTTCTTC.

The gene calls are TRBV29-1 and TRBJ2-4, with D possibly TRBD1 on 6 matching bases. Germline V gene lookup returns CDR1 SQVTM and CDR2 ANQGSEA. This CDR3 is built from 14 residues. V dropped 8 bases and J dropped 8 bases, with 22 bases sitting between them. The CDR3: CSILAGDGEYIQYF. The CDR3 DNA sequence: TGCAGCATTCTGGCAGGGGACGGGGAATACATTCAGTACTTC.

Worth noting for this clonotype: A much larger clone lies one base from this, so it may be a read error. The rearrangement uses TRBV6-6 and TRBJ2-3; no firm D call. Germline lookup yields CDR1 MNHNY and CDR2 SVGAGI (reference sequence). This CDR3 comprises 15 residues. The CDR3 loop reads CASSNSRVSTYTQYF. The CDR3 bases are TGTGCCAGCAGTAACTCTCGCGTCAGCACATATACGCAGTATTTT.

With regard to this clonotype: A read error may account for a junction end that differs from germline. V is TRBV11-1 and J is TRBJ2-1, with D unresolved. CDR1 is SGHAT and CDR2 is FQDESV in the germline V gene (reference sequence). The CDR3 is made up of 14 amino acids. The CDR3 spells CASSSGAFYNEQFF. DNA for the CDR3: TGTGCCAGCAGCTCCGGCGCATTCTACAATGAGCAGTTTTTC.

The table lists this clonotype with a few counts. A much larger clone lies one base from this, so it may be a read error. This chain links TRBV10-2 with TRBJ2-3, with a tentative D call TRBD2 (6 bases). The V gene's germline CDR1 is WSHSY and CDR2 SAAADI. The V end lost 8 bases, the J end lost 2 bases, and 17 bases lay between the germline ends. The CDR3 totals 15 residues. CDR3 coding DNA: TGCGCCAGCGTGTCCACCTCGGGACTCACAGATACGCAGTATTTT. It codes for CASVSTSGLTDTQYF.

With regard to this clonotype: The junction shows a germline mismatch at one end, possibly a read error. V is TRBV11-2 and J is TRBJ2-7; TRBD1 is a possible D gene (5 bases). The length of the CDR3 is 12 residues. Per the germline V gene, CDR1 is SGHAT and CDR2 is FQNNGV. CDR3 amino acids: CASSFNQGWQYF. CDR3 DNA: TGTGCCAGCAGCTTTAATCAGGGATGGCAGTATTTC. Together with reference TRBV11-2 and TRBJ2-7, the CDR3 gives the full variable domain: EAGVAQSPRYKIIEKRQSVAFWCNPISGHATLYWYQQILGQGPKLLIQFQNNGVVDDSQLPKDRFSAERLKGVDSTLKIQPAKLEDSAVYLCASSFNQGWQYFGPGTRLTVT.

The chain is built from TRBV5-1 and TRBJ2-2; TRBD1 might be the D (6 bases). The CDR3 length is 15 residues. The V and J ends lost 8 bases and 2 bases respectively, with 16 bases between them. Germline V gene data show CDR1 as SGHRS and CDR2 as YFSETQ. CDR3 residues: CASRGRTANTGELFF. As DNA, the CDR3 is TGCGCCAGTAGGGGTAGGACAGCAAACACCGGGGAGCTGTTTTTT. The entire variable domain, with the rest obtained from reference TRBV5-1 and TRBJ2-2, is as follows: KAGVTQTPRYLIKTRGQQVTLSCSPISGHRSVSWYQQTPGQGLQFLFEYFSETQRNKGNFPGRFSGRQFSNSRSEMNVSTLELGDSALYLCASRGRTANTGELFFGEGSRLTVL.

The CDR3 reads CSARGLGDMAKNIQYF. The CDR3 bases are TGCAGTGCTAGAGGCCTAGGCGATATGGCCAAAAACATTCAGTACTTC. This rearrangement joins TRBV20-1 to TRBJ2-4, with unresolved D. Trimming pared 1 base from V and 1 base from J, leaving 14 bases between. CDR3 length: 16 residues. Germline loops: CDR1 DFQATT, CDR2 SNEGSKA (reference sequence).

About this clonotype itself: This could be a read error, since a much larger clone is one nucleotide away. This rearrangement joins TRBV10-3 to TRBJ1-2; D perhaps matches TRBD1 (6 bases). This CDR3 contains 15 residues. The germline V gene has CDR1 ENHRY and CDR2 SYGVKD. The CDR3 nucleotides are TGTGCCATCAATGAGAGGCCAGGGGCTGGCTATGGCTACACCTTC. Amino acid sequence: CAINERPGAGYGYTF.

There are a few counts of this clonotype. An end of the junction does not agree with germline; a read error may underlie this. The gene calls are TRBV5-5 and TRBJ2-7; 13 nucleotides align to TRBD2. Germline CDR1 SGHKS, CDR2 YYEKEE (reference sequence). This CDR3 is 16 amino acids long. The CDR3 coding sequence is TGTGTCAGCAGCTTGGAGGGACTAGCGGGATTCCACGAGCAGTACTTC. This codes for CVSSLEGLAGFHEQYF.

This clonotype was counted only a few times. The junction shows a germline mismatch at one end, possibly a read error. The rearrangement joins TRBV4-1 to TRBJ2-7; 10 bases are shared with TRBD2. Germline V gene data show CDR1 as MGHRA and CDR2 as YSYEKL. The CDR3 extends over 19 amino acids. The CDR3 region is CASSQDRERLAGLSYKQYF. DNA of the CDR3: TGCGCCAGCAGCCAAGATCGCGAACGACTAGCGGGCCTATCCTACAAGCAGTACTTC.

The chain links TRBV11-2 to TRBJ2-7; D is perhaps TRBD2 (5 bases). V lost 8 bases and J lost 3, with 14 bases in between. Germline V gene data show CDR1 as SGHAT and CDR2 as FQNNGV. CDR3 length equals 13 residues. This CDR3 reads CASGLAAGYEQYF. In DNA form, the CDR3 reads TGTGCCAGCGGTTTAGCCGCGGGCTACGAGCAGTACTTC.

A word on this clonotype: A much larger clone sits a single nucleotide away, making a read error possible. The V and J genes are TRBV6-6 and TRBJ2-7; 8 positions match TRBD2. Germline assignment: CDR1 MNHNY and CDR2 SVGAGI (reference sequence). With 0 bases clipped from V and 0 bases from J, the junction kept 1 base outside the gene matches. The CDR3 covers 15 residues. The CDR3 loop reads CASSYSREASYEQYF. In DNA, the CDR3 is TGTGCCAGCAGTTACTCGCGGGAGGCCTCCTACGAGCAGTACTTC.

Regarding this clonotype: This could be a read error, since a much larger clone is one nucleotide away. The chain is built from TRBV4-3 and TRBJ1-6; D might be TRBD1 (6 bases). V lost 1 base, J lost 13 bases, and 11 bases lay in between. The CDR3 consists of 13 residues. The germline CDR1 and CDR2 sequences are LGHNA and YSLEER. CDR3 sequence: CASSQGRGTPLHF. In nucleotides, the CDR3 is TGCGCCAGCAGCCAAGGCAGGGGAACGCCCCTCCACTTT.

The CDR3: CAISPVGDEAFF. CDR3 nucleotides: TGTGCCATTAGCCCGGTAGGTGACGAAGCTTTCTTT. The gene calls are TRBV11-1 and TRBJ1-1; unclear D gene. V was clipped by 10 bases and J by 8 bases, with 17 bases between them. The CDR3 is 12 residues long. Germline CDR1 and CDR2: SGHAT and FQDESV (reference sequence).